This T cell receptor beta chain emerged from a study of T-cell memory formation after mild COVID-19. Overall study context: In these data, TCR clusters were largely donor specific.

There are many counts of this clonotype. Its antigen remains unknown. Libraries for TCRalpha and TCRbeta carried sample barcodes and unique molecular identifiers via 5'RACE. TCRdb redid the calling of the 5' RACE reads with MiXCR, one entry per CDR3 protein. Among some 450,000 distinct CDR3 sequences listed, roughly 18% were seen once. Study-wide findings and caveats: Cross-reactive memory apparently joined, as some responding clones appeared in pre-infection memory.

Per the germline V gene, CDR1 is MNHEY and CDR2 is SVGAGI. The length of the CDR3 is 13 residues. The V gene end was trimmed by 5 bases and the J gene end by 4 bases; junction bases not matched to a gene: 2. This TCR came from a man aged 18 to 29 who had mild COVID-19 (a few samples of this study predate the infection). Cell type and time point are not known. V usage is TRBV6-5 and J usage is TRBJ1-5; TRBD1 agrees at 7 bases. The sequencing input was PBMCs or a T cell subset sorted from them (not recorded which). The CDR3 DNA is TGTGCCAGCAGTATACAGGGGAATCAGCCCCAGCATTTT. This encodes CASSIQGNQPQHF.